These 26 T cell receptor beta chains were sequenced from one sample in a study of vaccination effects on CD4 cells after COVID-19. Following culture for 9 to 11 days, CD4+ T cells were isolated. Participants were vaccinated with two doses of either the BNT162b2 or mRNA-1273 vaccine. Produced via immunoSEQ multiplex PCR; TCRdb's table is partial and in-frame only. The repertoire has about 47,000 clones, roughly 70% of them found once; the top ten carry 6% to 7%. Which antigens these TCRs recognize remains unknown. The sample was CD4+ T cells from PBMCs cultured without peptide, taken after COVID-19 vaccination. These receptors originate from a human donor who received a COVID-19 vaccine.

The J gene is TRBJ2-7, the V gene TRBV27; a possible D gene is TRBD1 (5 bases). Trimming removed 5 bases at V and 3 bases at J, with 11 bases between. Germline V gene data show CDR1 as MNHEY and CDR2 as SMNVEV (reference sequence). This CDR3 comprises 13 residues. CDR3 sequence reads: CASSPRQYYEQYF. CDR3 sequence (DNA): TGTGCCAGCAGTCCGCGACAGTACTACGAGCAGTACTTC.

The chain employs TRBV6-5 and TRBJ2-2, with D perhaps TRBD2 (7 bases). The V end lost 0 bases, the J end lost 8 bases, and 16 bases lay between the germline ends. The CDR3 length is 16 residues. Germline CDR1 reads MNHEY; CDR2 reads SVGAGI. CDR3 sequence (DNA): TGTGCCAGCAGTTACTCCTCGAGGGGGGGCGGAGGGGAGCTGTTTTTT. This sequence encodes CASSYSSRGGGGELFF.

This clone was picked up a small number of times. V usage is TRBV18 and J usage is TRBJ2-3, with 10 bases aligning to TRBD2. Germline CDR1 KGHSH, CDR2 LQKENI. J gave up 9 bases and V 3 bases, and 9 bases lay outside the gene matches. The CDR3 runs 15 residues. CDR3 bases: TGTGCCAGCTCACCGGGGACTAGCGCGTTCAGAACGCAGTATTTT. Translation gives CASSPGTSAFRTQYF.

The chain is built from TRBV2 and TRBJ2-7; 9 bases are shared with TRBD1. From germline, CDR1 is SNHLY and CDR2 FYNNEI. V lost 5 bases to trimming and J lost 11 bases; unmatched junction nucleotides: 4. CDR3 size: 11 residues. The CDR3 is CASSTDRGKYF. In nucleotides, the CDR3 is TGTGCCAGCAGTACGGACAGGGGCAAGTACTTC.

V usage is TRBV2 and J usage is TRBJ2-7, with a weak D call TRBD1 (5 bases). This CDR3 spans 12 amino acids. The V gene's germline CDR1 is SNHLY and CDR2 FYNNEI. The germline V and J ends were trimmed by 9 bases and 5 bases, with 14 bases remaining between them. The CDR3 DNA reads TGTGCCAGTTCATTGGACATCCACGAGCAGTACTTC. This sequence encodes CASSLDIHEQYF.

The chain is built from TRBV6-5 and TRBJ1-2; TRBD1 matches at 11 bases. Per the germline V gene, CDR1 is MNHEY and CDR2 is SVGAGI. The V gene end was trimmed by 5 bases and the J gene end by 4 bases; junction bases not matched to a gene: 6. The CDR3 is 15 residues long. CDR3 bases: TGTGCCAGCAGTAAGGACAGGGGGCAGAGCTATGGCTACACCTTC. Encoded protein: CASSKDRGQSYGYTF.

The J gene is TRBJ2-5, the V gene TRBV6-2 or TRBV6-3; TRBD1 is a possible D gene (5 bases). The CDR3 is 15 amino acids. Trimming cost V 0 bases and J 2 bases, with 10 bases left between them. Germline lookup yields CDR1 MNHEY and CDR2 SVGEGT. The CDR3 protein is CASSYSETDQETQYF. Here the CDR3 DNA reads TGTGCCAGCAGTTACTCGGAGACAGATCAAGAGACCCAGTACTTC.

This chain uses TRBV7-8 with TRBJ2-1, with TRBD2 identical over 9 bases. CDR1 is SGHVS, CDR2 FQNEAQ, per germline. The V and J ends lost 1 base and 8 bases, in that order; junction bases with no gene match: 6. The CDR3 has 15 amino acids. CDR3 in amino acids: CASSLGGGAFDEQFF. The CDR3 nucleotides read TGTGCCAGCAGCTTAGGCGGGGGGGCCTTCGATGAGCAGTTCTTC. Together with reference TRBV7-8 and TRBJ2-1, the CDR3 gives the full variable domain: GAGVSQSPRYKVAKRGQDVALRCDPISGHVSLFWYQQALGQGPEFLTYFQNEAQLDKSGLPSDRFFAERPEGSVSTLKIQRTQQEDSAVYLCASSLGGGAFDEQFFGPGTRLTVL.

The genes are TRBV10-3 and TRBJ1-2, with 10 nucleotides matching TRBD1. V was clipped by 5 bases and J by 6 bases; unmatched bases: 6. The CDR3 sequence is 14 residues long. Germline V lookup: CDR1 ENHRY, CDR2 SYGVKD. This CDR3 reads CAISKTGGANGYTF. The CDR3 bases are TGTGCCATCAGTAAGACAGGGGGCGCGAATGGCTACACCTTC.

The chain uses TRBV6-5 and TRBJ1-5, with TRBD1 matching 9 bases. The CDR3 spans 15 residues. With V trimmed by 6 bases and J by 4 bases, 7 bases remained unmatched. CDR1 is MNHEY, CDR2 SVGAGI, per germline. CDR3 region: CASRLDRGPNQPQHF. In nucleotides, the CDR3 is TGTGCCAGCAGACTGGACAGGGGACCAAATCAGCCCCAGCATTTT.

This rearrangement joins TRBV10-2 to TRBJ1-1; possibly TRBD1 for D (5 bases). From germline, CDR1 is WSHSY and CDR2 SAAADI. Between the trimmed V and J ends, which lost 4 bases and 1 base, there was a span of 13 bases. CDR3 length equals 15 residues. The CDR3 loop reads CASSVSYRPNTEAFF. The CDR3 region has the DNA TGCGCCAGCAGTGTATCTTACAGGCCGAACACTGAAGCTTTCTTT.

The chain couples TRBV6-5 to TRBJ2-7; no reliable D call. Trimming shortened V by 10 bases and J by 2 bases, and 15 bases separated the two germline ends. In germline, CDR1 is MNHEY, CDR2 SVGAGI. The CDR3 runs 13 residues. This CDR3 reads CATTRWGTYEQYF. The CDR3 nucleotides are TGTGCCACGACACGATGGGGTACCTACGAGCAGTACTTC.

V is TRBV6-5 and J is TRBJ2-1; TRBD2 matches 7 bases. V was clipped by 6 bases and J by 0 bases; unmatched bases: 5. The CDR3 consists of 15 residues. The germline V gene encodes CDR1 MNHEY and CDR2 SVGAGI. The CDR3 loop is CASRGGGSSYNEQFF. The CDR3 DNA reads TGTGCCAGCAGGGGCGGGGGAAGCTCCTACAATGAGCAGTTCTTC.

V usage is TRBV2 and J usage is TRBJ1-2; D gene ambiguous. V shed 8 bases and J shed 6 bases, with 22 bases lying between them. CDR1 is SNHLY and CDR2 is FYNNEI in the germline V gene. The CDR3 covers 15 residues. CDR3 nucleotides: TGTGCCAGCCAGCAGATCGATTGGGATCGGAATGGCTACACCTTC. It yields the protein CASQQIDWDRNGYTF.

The rearrangement joins TRBV9 to TRBJ1-2; possible D gene TRBD1, 5 bases. With 2 bases removed from V and 2 bases from J, the gap between germline ends came to 13 bases. Per germline, CDR1 SGDLS and CDR2 YYNGEE. The CDR3 consists of 15 residues. The CDR3 DNA is TGTGCCAGCAGCGTTGGGGGGAATGTAAACTATGGCTACACCTTC. Translated: CASSVGGNVNYGYTF.

V and J are TRBV18 and TRBJ1-2; TRBD1 matches 10 bases. The germline gives CDR1 KGHSH, CDR2 LQKENI. This CDR3 spans 14 amino acids. The trim removed 4 bases at V and 6 bases at J, leaving 5 bases unmatched. CDR3 loop: CASSRSGQGNGYTF. CDR3 bases: TGTGCCAGCTCACGCTCGGGACAGGGGAATGGCTACACCTTC.

The chain links TRBV5-1 to TRBJ2-7, with D possibly being TRBD2 (5 bases). V was shortened by 4 bases and J by 4 bases, with 18 bases between the two germline ends. Germline CDR1 is SGHRS and CDR2 is YFSETQ. The CDR3 contains 15 residues. DNA of the CDR3: TGCGCCAGCAGCCCCGGAGTGAGGGCCGGGTACGAGCAGTACTTC. It yields the protein CASSPGVRAGYEQYF.

The rearrangement uses TRBV5-5 and TRBJ1-4, with D possibly TRBD1 on 6 matching bases. Trimming pared 4 bases from V and 4 bases from J, leaving 11 bases between. Germline CDR1 and CDR2: SGHKS and YYEKEE (reference sequence). This CDR3 spans 14 amino acids. CDR3 protein: CASSPQGNNEKLFF. The CDR3 DNA sequence: TGTGCCAGCAGCCCCCAGGGGAATAATGAAAAACTGTTTTTT.

This rearrangement joins TRBV29-1 to TRBJ1-5; 7 bases are shared with TRBD1. The junction had 6 bases not matched to a gene; V was cut back by 4 bases and J by 0 bases. CDR1 is SQVTM and CDR2 is ANQGSEA in the germline V gene. The CDR3 length is 15 residues. The CDR3 spells CSVATTGNSNQPQHF. In DNA form, the CDR3 reads TGCAGCGTTGCCACGACAGGGAATAGCAATCAGCCCCAGCATTTT.

The CDR3 region has the DNA TGTGCCAGCAGTGAAAGACGGGCCAACACAGATACGCAGTATTTT. Residues: CASSERRANTDTQYF. The chain carries TRBV6-1 and TRBJ2-3; D gene unclear. Trimming cost V 2 bases and J 2 bases, with 11 bases left between them. The CDR3 is 15 amino acids. Germline CDR1 MNHNS, CDR2 SASEGT.

The chain combines TRBV6-1 with TRBJ1-5; the D is unclear. Trimming stripped 2 bases from V and 5 bases from J, with 13 bases between. CDR1 MNHNS and CDR2 SASEGT come from the germline V gene. This CDR3 contains 15 residues. The CDR3 DNA sequence: TGTGCCAGCAGTGAATCCGGTTTGCTGGATCAGCCCCAGCATTTT. Protein: CASSESGLLDQPQHF.

This chain links TRBV18 with TRBJ1-5, with TRBD1 as a possible D gene (5 bases). Trimming pared 1 base from V and 5 bases from J, leaving 24 bases between. This CDR3 is built from 19 residues. Germline V gives CDR1 KGHSH, CDR2 LQKENI. CDR3 coding DNA: TGTGCCAGCTCACCACTCTCCCTTAATAACAGGAGGGCCTATCAGCCCCAGCATTTT. Translated: CASSPLSLNNRRAYQPQHF.

The rearrangement joins TRBV6-5 to TRBJ2-2; D may be TRBD1 (6 bases). This CDR3 spans 15 amino acids. Per the germline V gene, CDR1 is MNHEY and CDR2 is SVGAGI. Deletions cut 8 bases from V and 1 base from J, with 14 bases between. This chain's CDR3 is CASRTGTMNTGELFF. Here the CDR3 DNA reads TGTGCCAGCCGGACCGGGACAATGAACACCGGGGAGCTGTTTTTT.

The gene calls are TRBV11-2 and TRBJ2-3; TRBD1 might be the D (5 bases). V was clipped by 9 bases and J by 1 base, with 8 bases between them. The germline CDR1 and CDR2 sequences are SGHAT and FQNNGV. This CDR3 has 12 residues. The CDR3: CASLRGTDTQYF. The CDR3 DNA sequence: TGTGCCAGTCTCAGGGGCACAGATACGCAGTATTTT. The variable domain in full, with the rest retrieved from reference TRBV11-2 and TRBJ2-3, is EAGVAQSPRYKIIEKRQSVAFWCNPISGHATLYWYQQILGQGPKLLIQFQNNGVVDDSQLPKDRFSAERLKGVDSTLKIQPAKLEDSAVYLCASLRGTDTQYFGPGTRLTVL.

This clone has more than one count but fewer than ten. The chain is built from TRBV7-9 and TRBJ2-2; 7 positions match TRBD2. Germline V lookup: CDR1 SEHNR, CDR2 FQNEAQ (reference sequence). The ends lost 6 bases at V and 5 bases at J; junction bases unmatched: 18. The length of the CDR3 is 18 residues. CDR3 nucleotides: TGTGCCAGCAGACCCCACGTGAGGGAGGGGCCCCAAACCGGGGAGCTGTTTTTT. Translation: CASRPHVREGPQTGELFF.

V usage is TRBV6-5 and J usage is TRBJ2-4, with D unclear. The CDR3 length is 11 residues. The V gene lost 6 bases and the J gene lost 4 bases, with 4 bases spanning the gap. Germline CDR1 is MNHEY and CDR2 is SVGAGI. The chain's CDR3 is CASSDKNIQYF. CDR3 DNA: TGTGCCAGCAGCGATAAAAACATTCAGTACTTC.